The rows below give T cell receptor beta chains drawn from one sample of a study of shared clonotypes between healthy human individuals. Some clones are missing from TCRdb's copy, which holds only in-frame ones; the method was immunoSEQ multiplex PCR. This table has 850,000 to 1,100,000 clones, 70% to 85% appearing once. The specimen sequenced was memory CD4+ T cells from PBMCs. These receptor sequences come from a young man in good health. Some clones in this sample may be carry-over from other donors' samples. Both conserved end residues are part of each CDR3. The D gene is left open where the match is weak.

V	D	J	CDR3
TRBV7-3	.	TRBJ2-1	CASSSAGTGHNEQFF
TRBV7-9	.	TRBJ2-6	CASSLGGGTHTSGANVLTF
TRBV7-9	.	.	CASSLVSGFPYEQYF
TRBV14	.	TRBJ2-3	CASSQARDTQYF
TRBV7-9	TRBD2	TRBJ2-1	CASSVGLAEQFF
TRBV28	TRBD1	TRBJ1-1	CASSPRQGRADTEAFF
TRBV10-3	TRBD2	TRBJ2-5	CAISVGVGGQETQYF
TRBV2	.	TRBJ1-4	CASLQYTGEKLFF
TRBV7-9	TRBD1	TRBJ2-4	CASSFPQTGGGKNIQYF
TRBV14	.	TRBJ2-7	CASSPYRRGLSSYEQYF
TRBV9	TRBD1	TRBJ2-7	CASSLWGTGTTEQYF
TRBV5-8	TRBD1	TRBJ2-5	CASSLAGTAKTQYF
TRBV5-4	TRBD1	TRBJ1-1	CASSRPGTGDEAFF
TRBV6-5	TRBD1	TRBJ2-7	CASLPRTGADYEQYF
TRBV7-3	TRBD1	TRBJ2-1	CASSLNDRDHNEQFF
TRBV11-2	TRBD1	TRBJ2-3	CASRDLRGKKADTQYF
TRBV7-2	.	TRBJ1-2	CASSFFKRNYGYTF
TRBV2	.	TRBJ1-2	CASSGDGNGYTF
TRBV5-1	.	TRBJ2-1	CASSLAGNPGNEQFF
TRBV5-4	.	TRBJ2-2	CASSLRKDTGELFF
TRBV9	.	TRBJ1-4	CASSASRGINEKLFF
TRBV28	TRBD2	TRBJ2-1	CASSLHGTTRPSYNEQFF
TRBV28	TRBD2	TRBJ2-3	CATPAGAGSDTQYF
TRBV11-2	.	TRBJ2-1	CASSLAPPNEQFF
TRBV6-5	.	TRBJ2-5	CASTGSQETQYF
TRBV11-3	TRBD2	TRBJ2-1	CASSPGSGRANEQFF
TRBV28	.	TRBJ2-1	CASSTLARNEQFF
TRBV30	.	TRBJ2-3	CAWSGTDLRGTQYF
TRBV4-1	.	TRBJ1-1	CASSPTGTAYTEAFF
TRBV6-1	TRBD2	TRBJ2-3	CASSEGAGVWADTQYF
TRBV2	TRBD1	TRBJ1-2	CASRDKGGNYGYTF
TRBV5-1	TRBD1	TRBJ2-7	CASRVPITGAAAYEQYF
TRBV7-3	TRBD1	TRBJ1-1	CASSLSRTGPTEAFF
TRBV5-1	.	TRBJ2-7	CASSLTGADEQYF
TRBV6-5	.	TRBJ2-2	CASSSRAPGELFF
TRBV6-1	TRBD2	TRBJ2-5	CASSESAGGETQYF
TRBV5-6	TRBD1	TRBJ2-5	CASSPRTGPQETQYF
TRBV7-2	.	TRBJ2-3	CASSSDGPTDTQYF
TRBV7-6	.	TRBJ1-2	CASSHRGGLYGYTF
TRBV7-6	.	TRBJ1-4	CASSLATGRGEKLFF
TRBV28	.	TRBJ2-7	CASSPGGAVEYYEQYF
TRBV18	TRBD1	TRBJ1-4	CASSPSRQGAIYEKLFF